The following is a TCR beta chain sequence with its context. It lacks a known antigen. The input lacks base qualities; no much larger clone sits a single base away. TCRdb lists the instrument as Illumina HiSeq 1500. TCRdb handled the public reads itself, with Q25 trimming in fastp and clone calling in MiXCR, and kept productive beta chains. Rows with one shared CDR3 protein collapse into an entry with the most common genes and DNA. The sample data list around 200,000 distinct CDR3 sequences, and about 18% of these were observed just once. The top ten clones comprise around 27% of the sample. This sample was taken from a study of T cell repertoires in cytomegalovirus infection (dated by TCRdb to between 2017 and 2020). Study-wide context: Because public TCR beta signatures pointed to carriage of CMV infection together with the matching HLA type, the HLA type of each donor mattered for the analysis.

Counted from cysteine to phenylalanine, this CDR3 has 14 amino acids. Only CDR3 DNA remains: 42 bases, in frame from the first base. Germline trimming: 5 bases from V, 4 bases from J; junction bases outside gene matches: 3. CDR1 and CDR2, looked up from the germline V gene (reference sequence), are SEHNR and FQNEAQ. Beyond this particular receptor, the publication reports: In both this cohort and an independent cohort of several hundred donors, the cumulative frequency of public TCR beta family members distinguished carriers of CMV infection plus the relevant HLA type. The ex vivo response was dominated by HLA-C-restricted CMV-specific TCR beta clonotypes, which also provided the single most frequent clonotype in two of eight donors.

The source is a human donor in good health (CMV status not recorded). Some clones in this sample may be carry-over from other donors' samples. Sequencing was carried out using CD8+ T cells from PBMCs. The chain employs TRBV7-9 and TRBJ2-3; TRBD1 fits 10 bases in the junction. At the DNA level, the sequence is TGTGCCAGCAGCGGGACAGGGGCGCCAGATACGCAGTATTTT. It translates as CASSGTGAPDTQYF. Outside the CDR3, residues come from the reference TRBV7-9 and TRBJ2-3 proteins, so the full variable domain is: DTGVSQNPRHKITKRGQNVTFRCDPISEHNRLYWYRQTLGQGPEFLTYFQNEAQLEKSRLLSDRFSAERPKGSFSTLEIQRTEQGDSAMYLCASSGTGAPDTQYFGPGTRLTVL.